These 26 T cell receptor beta chains came from one sample sequenced in a study of blood T cell repertoires in COVID-19. Method: immunoSEQ multiplex PCR; TCRdb's copy keeps in-frame clones and lacks some. This table has 45,000 to 55,000 clones, about nine tenths appearing once. Material for sequencing was peripheral blood. These receptors all come from a man in his forties or fifties with active COVID-19.

V is TRBV10-3 and J is TRBJ1-1, with 7 nucleotides matching TRBD1. The CDR3 totals 17 residues. The V gene's germline CDR1 is ENHRY and CDR2 SYGVKD. The junction had 8 bases not matched to a gene; V was cut back by 1 base and J by 0 bases. The CDR3 sequence is CAISEFQTGLMNTEAFF. The CDR3 DNA is TGTGCCATCAGTGAGTTCCAGACAGGGCTCATGAACACTGAAGCTTTCTTT.

The V and J genes are TRBV7-2 and TRBJ2-2; TRBD1 aligns across 7 bases. Trimming cost V 4 bases and J 1 base; bases outside gene matches: 9. This CDR3 contains 17 residues. The germline CDR1 and CDR2 sequences are SGHTA and FQGNSA. The CDR3 DNA sequence: TGTGCCAGCAGCTCGCCTTTGACAGGGCAGAACACCGGGGAGCTGTTTTTT. Protein sequence: CASSSPLTGQNTGELFF.

The gene calls are TRBV28 and TRBJ1-1; perhaps TRBD1 as D (5 bases). The CDR3 loop spans 16 amino acids. Germline assignment: CDR1 MDHEN and CDR2 SYDVKM. The V and J ends lost 1 base and 1 base respectively, with 13 bases between them. The CDR3 DNA follows: TGTGCCAGCAGTTTATTGCCAGGGAGGAAGAACACTGAAGCTTTCTTT. It specifies CASSLLPGRKNTEAFF.

The chain carries TRBV7-2 and TRBJ2-7; TRBD1 agrees at 8 bases. J gave up 7 bases and V 5 bases, and 7 bases lay outside the gene matches. Germline-derived CDR1 and CDR2 are SGHTA and FQGNSA. This CDR3 has 13 amino acids. The CDR3 DNA follows: TGTGCCAGCAGCATTCGGACAGGGTGGGAGCAGTACTTC. Protein: CASSIRTGWEQYF. The full variable domain, completed using reference TRBV7-2 and TRBJ2-7, is GAGVSQSPSNKVTEKGKDVELRCDPISGHTALYWYRQSLGQGLEFLIYFQGNSAPDKSGLPSDRFSAERTGGSVSTLTIQRTQQEDSAVYLCASSIRTGWEQYFGPGTRLTVT.

V usage is TRBV28 and J usage is TRBJ1-2; no definite D call. CDR3 length: 15 residues. The germline V gene has CDR1 MDHEN and CDR2 SYDVKM. V dropped 6 bases and J dropped 4 bases, with 18 bases sitting between them. The CDR3 sequence is CASRATGNRGYGYTF. The CDR3 DNA reads as TGTGCCAGCAGGGCGACGGGTAACCGGGGCTATGGCTACACCTTC.

The rearrangement links TRBV28 to TRBJ1-1, with TRBD1 matching over 7 bases. Germline CDR1 is MDHEN and CDR2 is SYDVKM. The J segment lost 4 bases and the V segment lost 4 bases, leaving 6 bases of the junction unmatched. This CDR3 has 14 residues. The chain's CDR3 is CASSSRGLSTEAFF. As DNA, the CDR3 is TGTGCCAGCAGTTCAAGGGGGCTCAGCACTGAAGCTTTCTTT.

J is TRBJ2-5 and V is TRBV7-2; 10 bases fit TRBD2. The CDR3 totals 16 residues. Germline assignment: CDR1 SGHTA and CDR2 FQGNSA. V lost 1 base to trimming and J lost 2 bases; unmatched junction nucleotides: 4. The CDR3 sequence is CASSLGGLAPQETQYF. The DNA of the CDR3 is TGTGCCAGCAGCTTAGGGGGACTAGCGCCTCAAGAGACCCAGTACTTC.

This chain links TRBV27 with TRBJ2-3; 8 bases align to TRBD1. Germline V lookup: CDR1 MNHEY, CDR2 SMNVEV (reference sequence). The V and J ends lost 3 bases and 4 bases, in that order; junction bases with no gene match: 3. CDR3 length equals 14 residues. CDR3 DNA: TGTGCCAGCAGTTTGGGGACAGGAGCAGATACGCAGTATTTT. This codes for CASSLGTGADTQYF.

This clone has only one observation. J is TRBJ1-2 and V is TRBV3-1 (or the pseudogene TRBV3-2); TRBD1 matches 7 bases. After removal of 5 bases from V and 1 base from J, the junction contained 10 bases not matched to a gene. Germline CDR1 and CDR2: LGHDT and YNNKEL (reference sequence). CDR3 size: 16 residues. CDR3 amino acids: CASSAHGRGVNYGYTF. DNA for the CDR3: TGTGCCAGCAGCGCTCACGGCAGGGGGGTTAACTATGGCTACACCTTC.

The chain has TRBV6-2 or TRBV6-3 and TRBJ1-1; D call uncertain. The CDR3 runs to 12 residues. Trimming cost V 6 bases and J 5 bases, with 10 bases left between them. The germline CDR1 and CDR2 sequences are MNHEY and SVGEGT. CDR3 in amino acids: CASSFRRTEAFF. The CDR3 nucleotides are TGTGCCAGCAGCTTCAGGAGGACTGAAGCTTTCTTT.

The chain joins TRBV2 to TRBJ2-5; 8 bases agree with TRBD1. Germline V CDR1 and CDR2: SNHLY, FYNNEI. J was trimmed by 3 bases and V by 3 bases; bases with no gene match: 3. The CDR3 contains 14 residues. CDR3 DNA: TGTGCCAGCAGTGACCGGACAGGGAAAGAGACCCAGTACTTC. Translated: CASSDRTGKETQYF.

The CDR3 nucleotides read TGTGCCAGCTCACCACCGAGGTTAGGGGAAGTCGGGACCCAGTACTTC. Residues: CASSPPRLGEVGTQYF. The chain links TRBV18 to TRBJ2-5; possible D gene TRBD1, 5 bases. The germline V gene has CDR1 KGHSH and CDR2 LQKENI. This CDR3 is 16 amino acids long. V was cut by 0 bases and J by 7 bases, with 18 bases left in between.

In its sample, this clone was seen once. The chain joins TRBV28 to TRBJ1-3; 7 bases align to TRBD1. This CDR3 is 16 amino acids long. CDR1 and CDR2 from the germline V gene are MDHEN and SYDVKM. The trim removed 3 bases at V and 3 bases at J, leaving 8 bases unmatched. The CDR3 loop is CASSFFSGGLGNTIYF. CDR3 nucleotides: TGTGCCAGCAGTTTTTTCTCAGGGGGGCTTGGAAACACCATATATTTT.

This chain joins TRBV11-3 and TRBJ2-5, with a possible D match to TRBD2 (7 bases). V was trimmed by 5 bases and J by 4 bases, leaving 11 bases between them. CDR1 is SGHNT and CDR2 is YENEEA in the germline V gene. The CDR3 has 13 residues. The CDR3 reads CASSPRGAETQYF. The CDR3 coding sequence is TGTGCCAGCAGCCCCCGGGGGGCAGAGACCCAGTACTTC.

This rearrangement joins TRBV19 to TRBJ2-7; 10 bases fit TRBD1. Germline trimming cut 6 bases from V and 3 bases from J; bases unmatched to any gene: 8. The germline V gene encodes CDR1 LNHDA and CDR2 SQIVND (reference sequence). The CDR3 totals 15 residues. CDR3: CASSPSGQGGYEQYF. The CDR3 coding sequence is TGTGCCAGTAGCCCCAGTGGACAGGGGGGCTACGAGCAGTACTTC.

DNA for the CDR3: TGCGCCAGCAGCTTGGGGCCCCTGACAGGGGGAACCTACGAGCAGTACTTC. Protein product: CASSLGPLTGGTYEQYF. J is TRBJ2-7 and V is TRBV5-1; 9 bases are shared with TRBD1. The CDR3 length is 17 residues. The J segment lost 2 bases and the V segment lost 0 bases, leaving 9 bases of the junction unmatched. Germline V gene sequence: CDR1 SGHRS, CDR2 YFSETQ.

The genes are TRBV28 and TRBJ2-7; 7 nucleotides line up with TRBD2. CDR3 length equals 15 residues. The junction had 5 bases not matched to a gene; V was cut back by 3 bases and J by 0 bases. Germline loops: CDR1 MDHEN, CDR2 SYDVKM. CDR3 DNA: TGTGCCAGCAGTTTGTGGGGAGGGTCCTCCTACGAGCAGTACTTC. Translated, it gives CASSLWGGSSYEQYF. The full variable domain, with the rest looked up from reference TRBV28 and TRBJ2-7, is DVKVTQSSRYLVKRTGEKVFLECVQDMDHENMFWYRQDPGLGLRLIYFSYDVKMKEKGDIPEGYSVSREKKERFSLILESASTNQTSMYLCASSLWGGSSYEQYFGPGTRLTVT.

This clone was counted between two and nine times. The gene calls are TRBV29-1 and TRBJ1-2, with D possibly TRBD1 on 5 matching bases. CDR3 length: 15 amino acids. Germline V CDR1 and CDR2: SQVTM, ANQGSEA. V gave up 1 base and J gave up 6 bases, with 18 bases separating them. As DNA, the CDR3 is TGCAGCGTTGAAGTATTGGCAGGGTCCGGAAATGGCTACACCTTC. It translates to CSVEVLAGSGNGYTF.

The chain joins TRBV10-3 to TRBJ1-5; tentative D call: TRBD1 (6 bases). This CDR3 has 17 amino acids. Germline assignment: CDR1 ENHRY and CDR2 SYGVKD. Trimming took 2 bases from V and 0 from J, leaving 14 bases between them. The CDR3 DNA reads as TGTGCCATCAGTGAGCCGGGGAGGGGGAATAGCAATCAGCCCCAGCATTTT. Translation gives CAISEPGRGNSNQPQHF.

The chain combines TRBV28 with TRBJ1-3; TRBD1 might be the D (5 bases). This CDR3 is built from 14 residues. Germline assignment: CDR1 MDHEN and CDR2 SYDVKM. Trimming took off 6 bases at V and 5 bases at J, with 14 bases between the two ends. The CDR3 spells CASSSPGMRNTIYF. The CDR3 nucleotides are TGTGCCAGCAGCTCCCCAGGGATGAGAAACACCATATATTTT.

The chain couples TRBV6-2 or TRBV6-3 to TRBJ2-7; 11 bases line up with TRBD2. There are 17 residues in the CDR3. Germline CDR1 MNHEY, CDR2 SVGEGT. J lost 2 bases, V lost 2 bases, and 8 bases had no gene match. CDR3: CASSYTTQGLAAYEQYF. CDR3 DNA sequence: TGTGCCAGCAGTTACACAACCCAGGGACTAGCGGCCTACGAGCAGTACTTC.

The rearrangement links TRBV19 to TRBJ2-7; D may be TRBD2 (6 bases). The V end was cut by 1 base, the J end by 2 bases, with 12 bases between. The CDR3 has 15 residues. Germline lookup yields CDR1 LNHDA and CDR2 SQIVND (reference sequence). The CDR3 DNA reads as TGTGCCAGTAGTATAGTTGCGCGCGGGGCCTACGAGCAGTACTTC. It yields the protein CASSIVARGAYEQYF. Combining the CDR3 with reference TRBV19 and TRBJ2-7 gives the whole variable domain DGGITQSPKYLFRKEGQNVTLSCEQNLNHDAMYWYRQDPGQGLRLIYYSQIVNDFQKGDIAEGYSVSREKKESFPLTVTSAQKNPTAFYLCASSIVARGAYEQYFGPGTRLTVT.

The chain employs TRBV7-2 and TRBJ2-1; 7 bases align to TRBD2. CDR3 length: 15 residues. V trimming: 4 bases; J trimming: 4 bases; junction bases outside the gene matches: 7. The germline V gene encodes CDR1 SGHTA and CDR2 FQGNSA. The CDR3 loop is CASSWKTSSYNEQFF. In nucleotides, the CDR3 is TGTGCCAGCAGCTGGAAGACTAGCTCATACAATGAGCAGTTCTTC.

The chain combines TRBV7-6 with TRBJ2-7; 7 nucleotides agree with TRBD1. Germline V lookup: CDR1 SGHVS, CDR2 FNYEAQ. V was pared by 3 bases and J by 2 bases, with 4 bases of the junction left unmatched. The length of the CDR3 is 14 residues. The CDR3 DNA sequence: TGTGCCAGCAGCTTGACCGGGACAGCCTACGAGCAGTACTTC. Translation: CASSLTGTAYEQYF.

The chain links TRBV30 to TRBJ2-2; the D gene is possibly TRBD1 (5 bases). CDR3 length equals 14 residues. Germline V CDR1 and CDR2: GTSNPN, SVGIG (reference sequence). The V and J ends lost 3 bases and 2 bases respectively, with 10 bases between them. The CDR3 DNA is TGTGCCTGGAGAGGGGCCCCCAACACCGGGGAGCTGTTTTTT. This encodes CAWRGAPNTGELFF.

The chain is built from TRBV9 and TRBJ2-6; a weak D match, TRBD2 (5 bases). CDR3 length: 16 residues. CDR1 and CDR2 from the germline V gene are SGDLS and YYNGEE. Between the trimmed V and J ends, which lost 4 bases and 2 bases, there was a span of 13 bases. The CDR3 loop reads CASSPIGEPGANVLTF. In nucleotides, the CDR3 is TGTGCCAGCAGCCCGATCGGGGAACCTGGGGCCAACGTCCTGACTTTC.